The 28 T cell receptor beta chains below all came from one sample that was sequenced in a study of blood T cell repertoires in COVID-19. Here immunoSEQ multiplex PCR was the method, and the copy in TCRdb shows in-frame clones only, minus some. This sample has about 190,000 clones, with under 90% found just once. The specimen sequenced was peripheral blood. Source of these receptors: a human donor in a cohort sampled during active COVID-19.

The chain employs TRBV6-2 or TRBV6-3 and TRBJ1-1; D is unresolved. This CDR3 has 17 amino acids. The V end was cut by 2 bases, the J end by 4 bases, with 20 bases between. The germline CDR1 and CDR2 sequences are MNHEY and SVGEGT. CDR3 residues: CASSYASPRGSVTEAFF. For the CDR3, the DNA is TGTGCCAGCAGTTACGCGAGCCCTAGAGGTTCCGTCACTGAAGCTTTCTTT.

This clone was seen a single time. The chain combines TRBV29-1 with TRBJ1-1; D gene uncertain. Germline values: CDR1 SQVTM, CDR2 ANQGSEA. The CDR3 runs to 11 residues. Trimming removed 3 bases from V and 5 bases from J, with 7 bases in between. The CDR3 is CSVDRKTEAFF. The CDR3 DNA follows: TGCAGCGTTGACAGGAAGACTGAAGCTTTCTTT.

V gene TRBV11-2 combines with J gene TRBJ2-3; 9 positions agree with TRBD2. The germline V gene has CDR1 SGHAT and CDR2 FQNNGV. V dropped 2 bases and J dropped 6; count of bases not matched to a gene: 3. This CDR3 is built from 14 residues. The CDR3 sequence: CASSLLAGWDTQYF. The DNA of the CDR3 is TGTGCCAGCAGCTTACTAGCGGGATGGGATACGCAGTATTTT.

The rearrangement uses TRBV12-3 or TRBV12-4 and TRBJ1-1; D perhaps matches TRBD1 (5 bases). Trimming pared 6 bases from V and 3 bases from J, leaving 8 bases between. CDR3 size: 12 residues. For the CDR3, the DNA is TGTGCCAGCAGCCCGGGGGACACTGAAGCTTTCTTT. Its protein is CASSPGDTEAFF.

The chain joins TRBV3-1 (or the pseudogene TRBV3-2) to TRBJ1-3, with 8 bases identical to TRBD1. The V gene end was trimmed by 5 bases and the J gene end by 7 bases; junction bases not matched to a gene: 4. CDR1 is LGHDT and CDR2 is YNNKEL in the germline V gene (reference sequence). This CDR3 has 13 amino acids. The CDR3 loop is CASSSHRGNTIYF. Here the CDR3 DNA reads TGTGCCAGCAGCTCGCACAGGGGGAACACCATATATTTT.

This chain links TRBV5-1 with TRBJ1-6; D gene unclear. The CDR3 totals 18 residues. Germline assignment: CDR1 SGHRS and CDR2 YFSETQ. V lost 4 bases and J 9 bases, leaving 26 bases between the germline ends. The CDR3 DNA sequence: TGCGCCAGCAGCCTGGTTTTAGCCGCAGAGTCCGGGGTTTCACCCCTCCACTTT. As protein: CASSLVLAAESGVSPLHF.

The chain combines TRBV27 with TRBJ2-1; TRBD2 aligns across 10 bases. The CDR3 runs to 17 residues. The V segment lost 5 bases and the J segment 6 bases; nucleotides outside the gene matches: 13. Germline CDR1 reads MNHEY; CDR2 reads SMNVEV (reference sequence). DNA of the CDR3: TGTGCCAGCAGTCCCGCCAGAGCGAGCGGGAGGGGCAATGAGCAGTTCTTC. Translated: CASSPARASGRGNEQFF.

The chain uses TRBV3-1 (or the pseudogene TRBV3-2) and TRBJ2-4; D not resolved. V lost 0 bases and J 7 bases, leaving 4 bases between the germline ends. The CDR3 runs to 12 residues. Germline loops: CDR1 LGHDT, CDR2 YNNKEL (reference sequence). Written as DNA, the CDR3 is TGTGCCAGCAGCCAAGAGGGCAACATTCAGTACTTC. Translated, it gives CASSQEGNIQYF.

V and J are TRBV20-1 and TRBJ2-3; D gene unclear. The V and J ends lost 3 bases and 4 bases respectively, with 17 bases between them. In germline, CDR1 is DFQATT, CDR2 SNEGSKA (reference sequence). This CDR3 has 15 amino acids. The CDR3 is CSASSGLVKADTQYF. Written as DNA, the CDR3 is TGCAGTGCTAGTTCAGGATTAGTAAAGGCAGATACGCAGTATTTT.

The chain is built from TRBV3-1 (or the pseudogene TRBV3-2) and TRBJ2-4; perhaps TRBD2 as D (6 bases). Trimming cost V 3 bases and J 0 bases, with 15 bases left between them. Looked up from germline, CDR1 is LGHDT and CDR2 is YNNKEL (reference sequence). CDR3 length equals 17 residues. As DNA, the CDR3 is TGTGCCAGCAGCCATGGAGGGACCCGGCTAGCCAAAAACATTCAGTACTTC. Translating gives CASSHGGTRLAKNIQYF.

This chain connects TRBV25-1 to TRBJ1-1; a weak D match, TRBD1 (5 bases). V lost 1 base and J 3 bases, leaving 9 bases between the germline ends. This CDR3 has 14 amino acids. CDR1 and CDR2 from the germline V gene are MGHDK and SYGVNS. CDR3 sequence reads: CASSESLGHTEAFF. Written as DNA, the CDR3 is TGTGCCAGCAGTGAATCCCTGGGGCACACTGAAGCTTTCTTT.

The gene calls are TRBV2 and TRBJ2-1; 12 positions agree with TRBD2. The germline gives CDR1 SNHLY, CDR2 FYNNEI. V was pared by 6 bases and J by 9 bases, with 12 bases of the junction left unmatched. This CDR3 is built from 16 residues. The CDR3 coding sequence is TGTGCCAGCAGGTTGTTGACTAGCGGGAGTGTGAGTGAGCAGTTCTTC. Translated: CASRLLTSGSVSEQFF. The full variable domain, rest sourced from reference TRBV2 and TRBJ2-1, is EPEVTQTPSHQVTQMGQEVILRCVPISNHLYFYWYRQILGQKVEFLVSFYNNEISEKSEIFDDQFSVERPDGSNFTLKIRSTKLEDSAMYFCASRLLTSGSVSEQFFGPGTRLTVL.

This rearrangement joins TRBV30 to TRBJ1-2, with 8 bases fitting TRBD1. Trimming cost V 5 bases and J 5 bases; bases outside gene matches: 16. From germline, CDR1 is GTSNPN and CDR2 SVGIG (reference sequence). The CDR3 is 16 amino acids. The CDR3 here is CAWGRYGQGGLYGYTF. In DNA form, the CDR3 reads TGTGCCTGGGGGAGGTATGGACAGGGAGGTTTGTATGGCTACACCTTC.

V usage is TRBV6-5 and J usage is TRBJ2-3; tentatively, D is TRBD2 (6 bases). The V gene lost 9 bases and the J gene lost 0 bases, with 13 bases spanning the gap. Germline CDR1 is MNHEY and CDR2 is SVGAGI. This CDR3 has 14 residues. The CDR3 is CASREAASTDTQYF. The DNA of the CDR3 is TGTGCCAGTAGGGAGGCAGCTAGCACAGATACGCAGTATTTT.

V usage is TRBV6-5 and J usage is TRBJ2-7; possibly TRBD2 for D (6 bases). The CDR3 covers 14 residues. Germline V CDR1 and CDR2: MNHEY, SVGAGI. Trimming left V 5 bases short and J 5 bases short, with 16 bases between. The CDR3 loop reads CASSLSGSTHEQYF. DNA of the CDR3: TGTGCCAGCAGTCTTAGCGGATCCACCCACGAGCAGTACTTC.

The chain carries TRBV2 and TRBJ2-2; D not resolved. The CDR3 contains 14 residues. Germline-derived CDR1 and CDR2 are SNHLY and FYNNEI. The V gene lost 1 base and the J gene lost 4 bases, with 7 bases spanning the gap. The CDR3 protein is CASSEGALTGELFF. The CDR3 nucleotides are TGTGCCAGCAGTGAAGGTGCGCTCACCGGGGAGCTGTTTTTT.

The chain joins TRBV24-1 to TRBJ2-5; TRBD2 matches at 8 bases. Germline CDR1 and CDR2: KGHDR and SFDVKD. The CDR3 extends over 14 amino acids. Trimming cost V 6 bases and J 7 bases; bases outside gene matches: 9. CDR3 DNA sequence: TGTGCCACCAGTATCGGGGGGGCCCCAGGGACCCAGTACTTC. It specifies CATSIGGAPGTQYF.

This clone was detected only once. J is TRBJ2-1 and V is TRBV2; D is unclear. This CDR3 has 14 amino acids. The germline V and J ends were trimmed by 4 bases and 1 base, with 8 bases remaining between them. In germline, CDR1 is SNHLY, CDR2 FYNNEI. The CDR3 is CASSAELSYNEQFF. As DNA, the CDR3 is TGTGCCAGCAGTGCGGAGCTTTCCTACAATGAGCAGTTCTTC.

This clone was seen a single time. The J gene is TRBJ2-5, the V gene TRBV14, with D unclear. Trimming took 1 base from V and 5 from J, leaving 8 bases between them. The CDR3 is made up of 13 amino acids. Germline V gene data show CDR1 as SGHDN and CDR2 as FVKESK. The CDR3 DNA follows: TGTGCCAGCAGCCAAGTTTCATCCGAGACCCAGTACTTC. Translated: CASSQVSSETQYF.

The CDR3 sequence is CATSREQGTNEKLFF. The CDR3, as DNA: TGTGCCACCAGCAGAGAACAGGGGACCAATGAAAAACTGTTTTTT. V usage is TRBV15 and J usage is TRBJ1-4; 7 nucleotides agree with TRBD1. This CDR3 has 15 amino acids. V dropped 0 bases and J dropped 5; count of bases not matched to a gene: 3. Germline V CDR1 and CDR2: LNHNV, YYDKDF (reference sequence).

This clone occurred once. This sequence joins TRBV7-3 and TRBJ2-5; TRBD2 aligns across 10 bases. From germline, CDR1 is SGHTA and CDR2 FQGTGA. J lost 3 bases, V lost 5 bases, and 6 bases had no gene match. The CDR3 covers 15 residues. The CDR3 here is CASSPTLAGEETQYF. For the CDR3, the DNA is TGTGCCAGCAGCCCGACCCTAGCGGGGGAAGAGACCCAGTACTTC.

This clone occurred a few times. The rearrangement joins TRBV6-4 to TRBJ1-1, with D maybe TRBD1 (6 bases). The CDR3 consists of 13 residues. Between the trimmed V and J ends, which lost 6 bases and 8 bases, there was a span of 16 bases. Per germline, CDR1 MRHNA and CDR2 SNTAGT. This CDR3 reads CASREFTQGEAFF. The DNA of the CDR3 is TGTGCCAGCAGAGAATTCACCCAGGGGGAAGCTTTCTTT.

The rearrangement joins TRBV7-9 to TRBJ2-1; 7 bases match TRBD1. Germline V gives CDR1 SEHNR, CDR2 FQNEAQ (reference sequence). This CDR3 spans 17 amino acids. Trimming cost V 4 bases and J 0 bases; bases outside gene matches: 9. CDR3 region: CASSYRQGLSSYNEQFF. CDR3 nucleotides: TGTGCCAGCAGCTACCGACAGGGTTTAAGCTCCTACAATGAGCAGTTCTTC. The variable domain in full, completed from reference TRBV7-9 and TRBJ2-1, reads DTGVSQNPRHKITKRGQNVTFRCDPISEHNRLYWYRQTLGQGPEFLTYFQNEAQLEKSRLLSDRFSAERPKGSFSTLEIQRTEQGDSAMYLCASSYRQGLSSYNEQFFGPGTRLTVL.

The chain employs TRBV5-4 and TRBJ2-6; D gene unclear. The germline CDR1 and CDR2 sequences are SGHNT and YYREEE (reference sequence). This CDR3 comprises 13 residues. The V end was cut by 4 bases, the J end by 0 bases, with 2 bases between. The CDR3 sequence is CASSRSGANVLTF. The CDR3 DNA reads as TGTGCCAGCAGCCGCTCTGGGGCCAACGTCCTGACTTTC.

This rearrangement joins TRBV5-6 to TRBJ2-7; no definite D call. Germline loops: CDR1 SGHDT, CDR2 YYEEEE. With 0 bases removed from V and 6 bases from J, the gap between germline ends came to 10 bases. The CDR3 spans 13 residues. The chain's CDR3 is CASSLVSEAEQYV. CDR3 nucleotides: TGTGCCAGCAGCTTGGTATCTGAAGCCGAGCAGTACGTC.

The chain uses TRBV2 and TRBJ1-5; the D gene is possibly TRBD1 (6 bases). V was cut by 5 bases and J by 3 bases, with 11 bases left in between. Germline loops: CDR1 SNHLY, CDR2 FYNNEI. The CDR3 is 14 amino acids. The CDR3 DNA sequence: TGTGCCAGCAGTAAACAGGGAAACAATCAGCCCCAGCATTTT. Protein product: CASSKQGNNQPQHF.

The sample holds one count of this clone. This sample also contains other DNA sequences that code for the same CDR3. This CDR3 reads CASSLDSNNQPQHF. The CDR3, as DNA: TGCGCCAGCAGCTTGGATTCTAACAATCAGCCCCAGCATTTT. This chain joins TRBV5-1 and TRBJ1-5; D not resolved. This CDR3 region has 14 residues. Trimming cost V 0 bases and J 3 bases, with 7 bases left between them. The germline gives CDR1 SGHRS, CDR2 YFSETQ.

This rearrangement joins TRBV7-2 to TRBJ1-2; D is undetermined. The V gene's germline CDR1 is SGHTA and CDR2 FQGNSA. The CDR3 runs 14 residues. Trimming took off 5 bases at V and 7 bases at J, with 17 bases between the two ends. The CDR3 spells CASSLSTEAGGYTF. CDR3 DNA: TGTGCCAGCAGCCTTTCGACTGAGGCGGGTGGCTACACCTTC.